This record covers a single TCR beta chain. This clonotype has only a few counts. Its antigen target is currently unknown. It has no much larger one-base neighbor in the sample; base qualities were not kept. TCR cDNA was made using 5'RACE template switching, a step that added a universal primer site and unique molecular identifiers. Priming of cDNA synthesis was performed from both the TCR alpha and TCR beta constant segments. Library amplification used two PCR steps, and the second PCR step added sample barcodes and sequencing adapters. Libraries were sequenced on Illumina HiSeq 2500 (2x100 bp) or NovaSeq (2x150 bp). Under the source paper's analysis protocol: Reads were demultiplexed and collapsed into UMI consensus sequences with MIGEC, and V(D)J alignment was performed with MiXCR. Clonotypes responding to the vaccine were identified with edgeR on replicate PBMC samples, with the criteria of FDR below 0.01 and a log2 fold change above 5 up to day 15. CD4 or CD8 identity was assigned to each bulk clonotype according to whether the clonotype was present at higher abundance in the sequenced CD4 repertoire or the sequenced CD8 repertoire. TCRdb handled the public reads itself, with Q25 trimming in fastp and clone calling in MiXCR, and kept productive beta chains. Rows are unified per CDR3 protein, each entry keeping the most common DNA and genes. V and J calls and clone size were set by TCRdb, not the authors. The sample table contains about 500,000 distinct CDR3 sequences; only one count was recorded for approximately 16% of them. The ten largest clones take up around 15% of the sample.

The sample's treatment or condition label, decoded: live attenuated yellow fever vaccine strain. Two biological replicates of bulk PBMCs were collected at each blood-draw timepoint. PBMCs were isolated from peripheral blood using a standard Ficoll-Paque protocol. RNA was extracted with TriZol from bulk PBMCs, CD4 and CD8 fractions, and dextramer-positive and dextramer-negative fractions. This sample stems from a study of T cells after yellow fever vaccination (dated by TCRdb to between 2019 and 2020). Some background on the complete study: The SMART-Seq v4 Ultra Low Input RNA kit was used to prepare libraries from fractions with low cell numbers. Two healthy male donors made up the cohort, one aged 18 to 29 years and the other aged 30 to 40 years. Bulk TCR alpha and beta repertoires were sequenced longitudinally to track T-cell clones before and after primary and booster YFV17D yellow fever vaccination. Blood was drawn at multiple timepoints before and after primary and secondary immunization, with bulk PBMC replicates and cell subsets isolated.

CDR1 SEHNR and CDR2 FQNEAQ were looked up in the germline V gene (reference sequence). There are 11 amino acids in the CDR3, from cysteine to phenylalanine inclusive. Solely the CDR3 DNA is kept, with 33 bases framed from the first base. For this chain, trimming is 10 bases at the V end and 9 bases at the J end, and the number of junction bases without a gene match is 7. General conclusions and limits of the study: FACS-sorted repertoires could contain abundant contaminating clonotypes from the bulk population, so computational filtering was required. Only a couple of donors were included in the study, so the extent to which the findings can be generalized is limited. After the booster, most clones that had expanded after primary vaccination were detected again (approximately 96% of CD4 and roughly nine tenths of CD8), suggesting broad maintenance of memory. The secondary T-cell response was weaker than the primary response but faster, peaking on day 5 instead of day 15. A small fraction of clonotypes showed up in both the CD4 and CD8 compartments, probably as a result of convergent recombination.

The clonotype comes from a man between 18 and 29 years old who received the YFV17D yellow fever vaccine. The material sequenced was PBMCs, taken 5 to 6 days after the first yellow fever vaccination. The rearranged segments are TRBV7-9 and TRBJ1-2; 8 central bases correspond to TRBD1. The DNA reads as follows: TGTGCCACCCTGACAGGGGCCCGCTACACCTTC. Its protein product is CATLTGARYTF.